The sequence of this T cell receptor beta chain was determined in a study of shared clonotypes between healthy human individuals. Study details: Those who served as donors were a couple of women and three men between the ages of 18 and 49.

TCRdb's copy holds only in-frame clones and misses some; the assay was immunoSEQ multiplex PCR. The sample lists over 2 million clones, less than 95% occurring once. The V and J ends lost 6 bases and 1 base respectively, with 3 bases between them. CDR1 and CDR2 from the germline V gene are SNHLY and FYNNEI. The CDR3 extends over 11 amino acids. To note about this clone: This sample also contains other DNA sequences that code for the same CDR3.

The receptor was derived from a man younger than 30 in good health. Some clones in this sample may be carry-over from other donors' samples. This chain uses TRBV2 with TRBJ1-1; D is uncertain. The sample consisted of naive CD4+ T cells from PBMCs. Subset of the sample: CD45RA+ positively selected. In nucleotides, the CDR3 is TGTGCCAGCAGACAGAACACTGAAGCTTTCTTT. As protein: CASRQNTEAFF. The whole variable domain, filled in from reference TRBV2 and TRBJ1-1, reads EPEVTQTPSHQVTQMGQEVILRCVPISNHLYFYWYRQILGQKVEFLVSFYNNEISEKSEIFDDQFSVERPDGSNFTLKIRSTKLEDSAMYFCASRQNTEAFFGQGTRLTVV.